A single sample is the source of the 7 T cell receptor beta chains below, sequenced in a study of cytomegalovirus exposure and HLA in healthy donors. Measured with immunoSEQ multiplex PCR; TCRdb has only the in-frame clones, and not every one. This table holds under 50,000 clones, roughly 93% found once. Sequenced sample: PBMCs. The receptors derive from a woman under 30 in good health and CMV-seronegative.

The chain uses TRBV28 and TRBJ1-1; D remains ambiguous. Per the germline V gene, CDR1 is MDHEN and CDR2 is SYDVKM. The CDR3 covers 14 residues. Trimming removed 7 bases at V and 0 bases at J, with 12 bases between. CDR3 coding DNA: TGTGCCAGCATCTCTGGCCCCCTGAACACTGAAGCTTTCTTT. Translated, it gives CASISGPLNTEAFF.

V usage is TRBV21-1 and J usage is TRBJ1-5; TRBD1, the table's D call, lacks a check against the DNA. TRBV21-1 is deemed a pseudogene. This CDR3 has 21 amino acids. CDR3 protein: CASSKAPSSVGDRGDNQPQHF. In nucleotides, the CDR3 is TGTGCCAGCAGCAAAGCGCCGTCAAGTGTAGGGGACAGGGGAGATAATCAGCCCCAGCATTTT.

The chain links TRBV28 to TRBJ1-2; D is possibly TRBD1 (5 bases). This CDR3 contains 13 residues. Between the trimmed V and J ends, which lost 2 bases and 7 bases, there was a span of 11 bases. The germline CDR1 and CDR2 sequences are MDHEN and SYDVKM. This CDR3 reads CASSLRRGGGYTF. In nucleotides, the CDR3 is TGTGCCAGCAGTTTACGGAGGGGAGGTGGCTACACCTTC.

The chain combines TRBV28 with TRBJ2-5; TRBD2 matches at 9 bases. The V gene's germline CDR1 is MDHEN and CDR2 SYDVKM. With V trimmed by 8 bases and J by 5 bases, 12 bases remained unmatched. This CDR3 has 15 amino acids. CDR3 bases: TGTGCCAGCCTAACCGGGACTAGCAGTTTGGAGACCCAGTACTTC. Translated, it gives CASLTGTSSLETQYF.

The rearrangement joins TRBV19 to TRBJ2-7; TRBD1 aligns across 7 bases. The CDR3 has 15 residues. Germline lookup yields CDR1 LNHDA and CDR2 SQIVND (reference sequence). Unmatched junction bases numbered 7, after V lost 5 bases and J lost 0 bases. The CDR3 sequence: CASSQDRRSSYEQYF. As DNA, the CDR3 is TGTGCCAGTAGTCAGGACAGGCGGAGCTCCTACGAGCAGTACTTC.

V and J are TRBV28 and TRBJ2-7, with 8 bases matching TRBD2. From germline, CDR1 is MDHEN and CDR2 SYDVKM. The CDR3 contains 15 residues. V dropped 5 bases and J dropped 2; count of bases not matched to a gene: 8. The CDR3 here is CASSTLSGITYEQYF. The CDR3, as DNA: TGTGCCAGCAGTACCCTTAGCGGGATCACCTACGAGCAGTACTTC.

V usage is TRBV5-1 and J usage is TRBJ1-2; 7 bases match TRBD1. CDR1 and CDR2 from the germline V gene are SGHRS and YFSETQ. The V segment lost 0 bases and the J segment 2 bases; nucleotides outside the gene matches: 4. The CDR3 runs to 15 residues. The CDR3, as DNA: TGCGCCAGCAGCTTGGGACAGGGAAACAACTATGGCTACACCTTC. Amino acids: CASSLGQGNNYGYTF.